The rows below give T cell receptor beta chains drawn from one sample of a study of cytomegalovirus exposure and HLA in healthy donors. Using immunoSEQ multiplex PCR, the repertoire was profiled, and TCRdb retains in-frame clones only, with some absent. Of 150,000 to 200,000 clones detected, around 75% appear once; the ten largest clones hold 1.9%. The material sequenced was PBMCs. All receptors derive from a human donor in good health. Each CDR3 is given with its conserved first and last residue. Each record gives: V gene, clone size, J gene, D gene, CDR3 protein, CDR3 DNA. D genes are given only for firm matches. Clone sizes are given selectively: once, few, many, or a class where the clone is expanded.

V: TRBV12-5; size: NA; J: TRBJ2-7; D: TRBD2; CDR3: CASGLTGGLGSYEQYF; DNA: TGTGCTAGTGGTTTGACCGGGGGACTAGGGAGCTATGAGCAGTACTTC
V: TRBV5-6; size: NA; J: TRBJ2-7; D: NA; CDR3: CASSLGFSGPFYEQYF; DNA: TGTGCCAGCAGCTTGGGATTCTCGGGTCCTTTCTACGAGCAGTACTTC
V: TRBV4-1; size: NA; J: TRBJ2-4; D: NA; CDR3: CASSQEDEVNIQYF; DNA: TGCGCCAGCAGCCAAGAAGACGAGGTAAACATTCAGTACTTC
V: TRBV5-1; size: NA; J: TRBJ2-3; D: TRBD2; CDR3: CASSLGTGGAADTQYF; DNA: TGCGCCAGCAGCTTGGGCACCGGGGGGGCTGCAGATACGCAGTATTTT
V: TRBV29-1; size: NA; J: TRBJ1-4; D: NA; CDR3: CSVGGGTNEKLFF; DNA: TGCAGCGTCGGGGGAGGGACAAATGAAAAACTGTTTTTT
V: TRBV19; size: NA; J: TRBJ2-1; D: NA; CDR3: CATQNGGAGYNEQFF; DNA: TGTGCCACCCAAAATGGGGGGGCAGGGTACAATGAGCAGTTCTTC
V: TRBV9; size: NA; J: TRBJ2-3; D: TRBD2; CDR3: CASSVEGGGITDTQYF; DNA: TGTGCCAGCAGCGTAGAGGGCGGGGGAATCACAGATACGCAGTATTTT
V: TRBV7-2; size: few; J: TRBJ2-5; D: TRBD2; CDR3: CASSFQAGLGETQYF; DNA: TGTGCCAGCAGCTTCCAAGCGGGGCTGGGGGAGACCCAGTACTTC
V: TRBV7-7; size: few; J: TRBJ2-2; D: NA; CDR3: CASSHTPGQPTGELFF; DNA: TGTGCTAGCAGTCACACACCGGGACAACCCACCGGGGAGCTGTTTTTT
V: TRBV10-3; size: NA; J: TRBJ1-1; D: NA; CDR3: CAISAYTDRNTEAFF; DNA: TGTGCCATCAGTGCTTATACGGACAGGAACACTGAAGCTTTCTTT
V: TRBV5-6; size: NA; J: TRBJ2-1; D: NA; CDR3: CASSLGAYNEQFF; DNA: TGTGCCAGCAGCCTTGGGGCTTACAATGAGCAGTTCTTC
V: TRBV7-8; size: few; J: TRBJ1-6; D: TRBD1; CDR3: CASSPGTGANSPLHF; DNA: TGTGCCAGCAGCCCCGGGACAGGGGCGAATTCACCCCTCCACTTT
V: TRBV27; size: NA; J: TRBJ2-7; D: TRBD1; CDR3: CASSLGTGGSEQYF; DNA: TGTGCCAGCAGTTTAGGGACAGGGGGCAGCGAGCAGTACTTC
V: TRBV5-6; size: NA; J: TRBJ2-5; D: NA; CDR3: CASGFVGSTGQYF; DNA: TGTGCCAGCGGATTCGTAGGATCTACCGGGCAGTACTTC
V: TRBV9; size: NA; J: TRBJ2-1; D: TRBD2; CDR3: CASGMGGLASGNEQFF; DNA: TGTGCCAGCGGCATGGGCGGACTAGCGTCGGGGAATGAGCAGTTCTTC
V: TRBV6-1; size: NA; J: TRBJ1-6; D: NA; CDR3: CASSDVFGRSYNSPLHF; DNA: TGTGCCAGCAGTGATGTGTTCGGCAGGTCCTATAATTCACCCCTCCACTTT
V: TRBV14; size: NA; J: TRBJ2-7; D: TRBD1; CDR3: CASSQVPGGIYEQYF; DNA: TGTGCCAGCAGCCAAGTCCCAGGGGGCATCTACGAGCAGTACTTC
V: TRBV14; size: NA; J: TRBJ2-7; D: TRBD2; CDR3: CASSHGLATEQYF; DNA: TGTGCCAGCAGCCACGGACTAGCGACCGAGCAGTACTTC
V: TRBV7-8; size: NA; J: TRBJ2-5; D: TRBD1; CDR3: CASSSRTGMETQYF; DNA: TGTGCCAGCAGCTCACGGACAGGGATGGAGACCCAGTACTTC
V: TRBV9; size: NA; J: TRBJ2-3; D: NA; CDR3: CASSAQGGVSTDTQYF; DNA: TGTGCCAGCAGCGCCCAGGGGGGAGTTAGCACAGATACGCAGTATTTT
V: TRBV7-2; size: NA; J: TRBJ1-2; D: NA; CDR3: CASRTQGRGYTF; DNA: TGTGCCAGCAGGACACAGGGTCGGGGCTACACCTTC
V: TRBV6-5; size: NA; J: TRBJ2-7; D: TRBD1; CDR3: CASSPGTASYEQYF; DNA: TGTGCCAGCAGCCCCGGGACAGCGTCCTACGAGCAGTACTTC
V: TRBV6-1; size: NA; J: TRBJ1-3; D: TRBD1; CDR3: CASRDRENTIYF; DNA: TGTGCCAGCAGAGACAGGGAGAACACCATATATTTT
V: TRBV4-1; size: NA; J: TRBJ1-1; D: TRBD1; CDR3: CASSLAGTGGAWAFF; DNA: TGCGCCAGCAGCCTGGCCGGGACAGGGGGCGCGTGGGCTTTCTTT
V: TRBV4-3; size: NA; J: TRBJ1-1; D: NA; CDR3: CASSQESIGYTEAFF; DNA: TGCGCCAGCAGCCAAGAAAGTATCGGGTACACTGAAGCTTTCTTT
V: TRBV2; size: NA; J: TRBJ2-5; D: TRBD2; CDR3: CASSEYDRGAQYF; DNA: TGTGCCAGCAGCGAATACGACCGGGGGGCCCAGTACTTC
V: TRBV11-3; size: NA; J: TRBJ2-7; D: TRBD1; CDR3: CASRPGTAGYEQYF; DNA: TGTGCCAGCAGGCCGGGGACAGCAGGTTACGAGCAGTACTTC
V: TRBV6-4; size: once; J: TRBJ2-3; D: NA; CDR3: CASPAGEVPDTQYF; DNA: TGTGCCAGCCCTGCAGGGGAAGTGCCAGATACGCAGTATTTT
V: TRBV4-2; size: NA; J: TRBJ1-2; D: NA; CDR3: CASSHTKDSYYGYTF; DNA: TGTGCCAGCAGCCACACAAAGGACAGCTACTATGGCTACACCTTC
V: TRBV7-8; size: NA; J: TRBJ1-1; D: NA; CDR3: CASSLDRALLNTEAFF; DNA: TGTGCCAGCAGCTTAGACAGGGCCCTATTGAACACTGAAGCTTTCTTT
V: TRBV14; size: NA; J: TRBJ1-3; D: NA; CDR3: CASSPIYSSGNTIYF; DNA: TGTGCCAGCAGTCCAATATACTCCTCTGGAAACACCATATATTTT
V: TRBV25-1; size: NA; J: TRBJ2-1; D: TRBD1; CDR3: CASSEPTGDPYNEQFF; DNA: TGTGCCAGCAGTGAACCGACAGGGGACCCCTACAATGAGCAGTTCTTC
V: TRBV7-9; size: NA; J: TRBJ1-6; D: TRBD1; CDR3: CASSLGGTAANSPLHF; DNA: TGTGCCAGCAGCTTAGGAGGGACAGCGGCTAATTCACCCCTCCACTTT
V: TRBV19; size: once; J: TRBJ2-7; D: TRBD2; CDR3: CASSISGGENEQYF; DNA: TGTGCCAGTAGTATTAGCGGGGGGGAGAACGAGCAGTACTTC
V: TRBV2; size: NA; J: TRBJ2-1; D: NA; CDR3: CASSGEGGGTYNEQFF; DNA: TGTGCCAGCAGTGGCGAAGGGGGGGGAACCTACAATGAGCAGTTCTTC
V: TRBV19; size: NA; J: TRBJ1-1; D: NA; CDR3: CASSIGALVAFF; DNA: TGTGCCAGTAGTATAGGGGCGCTTGTAGCTTTCTTT
V: TRBV7-6; size: NA; J: TRBJ2-7; D: NA; CDR3: CASSLATTDNYEQYF; DNA: TGTGCCAGCAGCTTAGCTACGACAGACAATTACGAGCAGTACTTC
V: TRBV9; size: NA; J: TRBJ2-2; D: NA; CDR3: CASSVGRQGYYGTGELFF; DNA: TGTGCCAGCAGCGTAGGGAGGCAGGGGTACTACGGGACCGGGGAGCTGTTTTTT
V: TRBV23-1; size: NA; J: TRBJ2-7; D: NA; CDR3: CASRSFGQGCPYEQYF; DNA: TGCGCCAGCAGGTCGTTTGGGCAGGGGTGTCCCTACGAGCAGTACTTC
V: TRBV7-2; size: NA; J: TRBJ1-1; D: NA; CDR3: CASSITSTVGGTEAFF; DNA: TGTGCCAGCAGCATAACTTCGACAGTCGGGGGCACTGAAGCTTTCTTT
V: TRBV7-2; size: few; J: TRBJ2-5; D: TRBD2; CDR3: CASSSTRGAGGETQYF; DNA: TGTGCCAGCAGCTCGACCAGGGGGGCGGGGGGGGAGACCCAGTACTTC
V: TRBV25-1; size: NA; J: TRBJ2-1; D: TRBD1; CDR3: CASSTLTGSYNEQFF; DNA: TGTGCCAGCAGCACATTGACAGGGAGCTACAATGAGCAGTTCTTC
V: TRBV7-8; size: NA; J: TRBJ1-5; D: TRBD1; CDR3: CASSLVTRGHQPQHF; DNA: TGTGCCAGCAGCTTAGTGACGAGGGGGCATCAGCCCCAGCATTTT
V: TRBV2; size: NA; J: TRBJ1-1; D: NA; CDR3: CASSGSRGNTEAFF; DNA: TGTGCCAGCAGTGGTAGCAGAGGGAACACTGAAGCTTTCTTT
V: TRBV14; size: NA; J: TRBJ1-1; D: NA; CDR3: CASSLQVNTEAFF; DNA: TGTGCCAGCAGCTTACAAGTGAACACTGAAGCTTTCTTT
V: TRBV7-3; size: NA; J: TRBJ1-2; D: TRBD1; CDR3: CASSLNRGDGYTF; DNA: TGTGCCAGCAGCTTAAACAGGGGAGATGGCTACACCTTC
V: TRBV6-4; size: NA; J: TRBJ2-7; D: NA; CDR3: CASSDRQDRRDEQYF; DNA: TGTGCCAGCAGTGACCGTCAGGACAGGAGGGACGAGCAGTACTTC
V: TRBV2; size: NA; J: TRBJ2-2; D: TRBD1; CDR3: CATRGQMNTGELFF; DNA: TGTGCCACCCGGGGACAGATGAACACCGGGGAGCTGTTTTTT
V: TRBV6-4; size: NA; J: TRBJ2-3; D: TRBD1; CDR3: CASSPGQASTDTQYF; DNA: TGTGCCAGCAGTCCTGGACAGGCTAGCACAGATACGCAGTATTTT
V: TRBV6-5; size: NA; J: TRBJ1-3; D: NA; CDR3: CASSYSSGYGNTIYF; DNA: TGTGCCAGCAGTTACTCGTCAGGGTACGGAAACACCATATATTTT
V: TRBV9; size: NA; J: TRBJ2-1; D: TRBD2; CDR3: CASSVGLAGVNEQFF; DNA: TGTGCCAGCAGCGTAGGCCTAGCGGGGGTTAATGAGCAGTTCTTC
V: TRBV19; size: NA; J: TRBJ1-4; D: TRBD1; CDR3: CASSLNRGTTNEKLFF; DNA: TGTGCCAGTAGTCTGAACAGGGGGACAACTAATGAAAAACTGTTTTTT
V: TRBV18; size: few; J: TRBJ2-2; D: NA; CDR3: CASSSEGGELFF; DNA: TGTGCCAGCTCATCGGAGGGCGGGGAGCTGTTTTTT